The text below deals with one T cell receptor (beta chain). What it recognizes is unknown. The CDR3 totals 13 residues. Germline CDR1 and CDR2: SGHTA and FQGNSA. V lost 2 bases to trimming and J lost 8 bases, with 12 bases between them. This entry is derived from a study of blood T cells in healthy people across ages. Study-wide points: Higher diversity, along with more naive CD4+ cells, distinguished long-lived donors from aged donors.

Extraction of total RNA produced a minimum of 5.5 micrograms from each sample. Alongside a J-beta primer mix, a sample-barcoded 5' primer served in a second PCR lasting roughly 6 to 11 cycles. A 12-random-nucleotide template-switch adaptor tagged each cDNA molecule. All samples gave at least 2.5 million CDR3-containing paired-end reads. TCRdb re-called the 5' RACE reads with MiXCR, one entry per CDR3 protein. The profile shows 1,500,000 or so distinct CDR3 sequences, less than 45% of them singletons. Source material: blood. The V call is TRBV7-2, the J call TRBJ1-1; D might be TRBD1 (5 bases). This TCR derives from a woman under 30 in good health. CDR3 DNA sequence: TGTGCCAGCAGCTTACAGGGTAGGTGGGAAGCTTTCTTT. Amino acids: CASSLQGRWEAFF.